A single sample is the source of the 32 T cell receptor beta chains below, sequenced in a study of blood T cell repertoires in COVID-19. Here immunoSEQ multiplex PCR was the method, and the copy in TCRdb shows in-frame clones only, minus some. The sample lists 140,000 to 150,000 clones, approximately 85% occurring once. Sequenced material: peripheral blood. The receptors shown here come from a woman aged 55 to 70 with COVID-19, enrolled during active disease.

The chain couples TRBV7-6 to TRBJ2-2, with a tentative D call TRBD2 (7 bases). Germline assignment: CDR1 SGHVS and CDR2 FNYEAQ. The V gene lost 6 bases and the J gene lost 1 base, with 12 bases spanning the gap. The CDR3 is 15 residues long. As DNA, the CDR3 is TGTGCCAGCAGGTCGGGGGGCGAGAACACCGGGGAGCTGTTTTTT. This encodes CASRSGGENTGELFF.

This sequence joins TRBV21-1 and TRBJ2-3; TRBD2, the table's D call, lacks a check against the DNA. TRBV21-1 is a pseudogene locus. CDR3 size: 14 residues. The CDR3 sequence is CASSPPPSTDTQYF. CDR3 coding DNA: TGTGCCAGCAGCCCCCCTCCTAGCACAGATACGCAGTATTTT.

In DNA, the CDR3 is TGTGCCAGCAGCCAGGGATACAGGGGCAATCAGCCCCAGCATTTT. This gives the protein CASSQGYRGNQPQHF. The chain combines TRBV3-1 (or the pseudogene TRBV3-2) with TRBJ1-5, with D tentatively TRBD1 (6 bases). The CDR3 runs 15 residues. Germline V gene data show CDR1 as LGHDT and CDR2 as YNNKEL (reference sequence). V lost 3 bases, J lost 2 bases, and 11 bases lay in between.

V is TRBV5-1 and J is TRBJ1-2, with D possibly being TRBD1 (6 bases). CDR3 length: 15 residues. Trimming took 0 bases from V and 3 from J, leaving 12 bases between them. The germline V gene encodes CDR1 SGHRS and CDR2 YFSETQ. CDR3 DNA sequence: TGCGCCAGCAGCTTGGTTGTGGCAGGGGACTATGGCTACACCTTC. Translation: CASSLVVAGDYGYTF. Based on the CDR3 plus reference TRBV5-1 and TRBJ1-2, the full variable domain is KAGVTQTPRYLIKTRGQQVTLSCSPISGHRSVSWYQQTPGQGLQFLFEYFSETQRNKGNFPGRFSGRQFSNSRSEMNVSTLELGDSALYLCASSLVVAGDYGYTFGSGTRLTVV.

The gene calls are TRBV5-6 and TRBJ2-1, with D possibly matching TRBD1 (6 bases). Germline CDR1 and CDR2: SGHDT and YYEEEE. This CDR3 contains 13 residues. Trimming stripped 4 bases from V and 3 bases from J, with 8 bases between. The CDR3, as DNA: TGTGCCAGCAGCACGGACAGCTACAATGAGCAGTTCTTC. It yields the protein CASSTDSYNEQFF.

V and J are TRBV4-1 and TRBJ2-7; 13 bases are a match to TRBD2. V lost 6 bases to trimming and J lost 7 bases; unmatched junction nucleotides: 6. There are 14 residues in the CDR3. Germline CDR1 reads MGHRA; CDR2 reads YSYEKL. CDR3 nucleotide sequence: TGCGCCAGCAGGTTTACTAGCGGGGGGGGAGAGCAGTACTTC. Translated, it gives CASRFTSGGGEQYF.

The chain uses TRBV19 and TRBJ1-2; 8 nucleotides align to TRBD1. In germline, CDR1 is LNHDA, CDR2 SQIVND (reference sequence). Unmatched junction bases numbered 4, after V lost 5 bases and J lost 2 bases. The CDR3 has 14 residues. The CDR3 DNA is TGTGCCAGTAGTGGGGACAGGAGAAACTATGGCTACACCTTC. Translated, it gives CASSGDRRNYGYTF.

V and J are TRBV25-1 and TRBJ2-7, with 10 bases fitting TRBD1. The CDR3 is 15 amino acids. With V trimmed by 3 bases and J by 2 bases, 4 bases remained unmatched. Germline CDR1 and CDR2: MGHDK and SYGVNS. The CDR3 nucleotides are TGTGCCAGCAGTGATAGGACAGGGGGGCCCTACGAGCAGTACTTC. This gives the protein CASSDRTGGPYEQYF.

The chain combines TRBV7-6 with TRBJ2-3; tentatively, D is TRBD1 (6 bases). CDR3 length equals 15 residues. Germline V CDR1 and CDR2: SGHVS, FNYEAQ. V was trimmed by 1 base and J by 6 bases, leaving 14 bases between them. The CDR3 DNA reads TGTGCCAGCAGCTTAGGGACAGTCCGTCTTGATACGCAGTATTTT. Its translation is CASSLGTVRLDTQYF.

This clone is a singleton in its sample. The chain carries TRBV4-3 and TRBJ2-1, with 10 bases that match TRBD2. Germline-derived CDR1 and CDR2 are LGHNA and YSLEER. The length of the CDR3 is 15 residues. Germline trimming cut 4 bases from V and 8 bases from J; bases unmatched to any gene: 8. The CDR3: CASSRRAGGIDEQFF. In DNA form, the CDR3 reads TGCGCCAGCAGCCGTAGAGCGGGGGGGATCGATGAGCAGTTCTTC.

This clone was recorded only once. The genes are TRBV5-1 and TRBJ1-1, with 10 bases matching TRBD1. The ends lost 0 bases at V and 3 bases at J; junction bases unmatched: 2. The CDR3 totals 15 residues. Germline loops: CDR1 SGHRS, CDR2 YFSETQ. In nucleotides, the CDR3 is TGCGCCAGCAGCTTGGGACAGGGGGCATACACTGAAGCTTTCTTT. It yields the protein CASSLGQGAYTEAFF.

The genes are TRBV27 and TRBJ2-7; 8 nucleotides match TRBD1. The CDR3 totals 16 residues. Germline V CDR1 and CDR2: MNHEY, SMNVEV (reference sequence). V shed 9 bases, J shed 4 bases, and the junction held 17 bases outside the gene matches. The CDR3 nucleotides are TGTGCCAGTCAGCCCATCTTCGCGGACAGGGCTTACGAGCAGTACTTC. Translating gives CASQPIFADRAYEQYF.

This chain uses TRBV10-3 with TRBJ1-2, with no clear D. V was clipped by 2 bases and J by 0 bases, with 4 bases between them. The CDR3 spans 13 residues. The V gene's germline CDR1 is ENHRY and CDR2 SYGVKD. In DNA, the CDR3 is TGTGCCATCAGTGAGGACACTAACTATGGCTACACCTTC. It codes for CAISEDTNYGYTF.

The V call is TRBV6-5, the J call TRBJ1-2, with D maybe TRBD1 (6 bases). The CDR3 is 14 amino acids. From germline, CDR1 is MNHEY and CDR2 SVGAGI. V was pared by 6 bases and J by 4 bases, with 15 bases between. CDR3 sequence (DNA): TGTGCCAGCAGACCCGGACAGCCCAGCTATGGCTACACCTTC. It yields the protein CASRPGQPSYGYTF.

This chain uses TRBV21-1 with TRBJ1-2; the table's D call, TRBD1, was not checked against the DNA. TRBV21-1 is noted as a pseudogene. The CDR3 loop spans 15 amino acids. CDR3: CASSARTGQNYGYTF. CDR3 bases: TGTGCCAGCAGCGCCCGGACAGGGCAAAACTATGGCTACACCTTC.

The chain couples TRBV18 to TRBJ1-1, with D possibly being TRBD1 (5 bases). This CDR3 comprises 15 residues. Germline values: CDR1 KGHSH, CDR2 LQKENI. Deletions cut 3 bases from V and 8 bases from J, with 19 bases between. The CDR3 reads CASSPTHGAPREAFF. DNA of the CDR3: TGTGCCAGCTCACCGACACATGGGGCCCCCCGGGAAGCTTTCTTT.

The CDR3 region is CASSTRVDQPQHF. In DNA form, the CDR3 reads TGTGCCAGTAGCACCCGGGTGGATCAGCCCCAGCATTTT. This chain uses TRBV19 with TRBJ1-5; D gene uncertain. The V gene lost 6 bases and the J gene lost 5 bases, with 11 bases spanning the gap. Per the germline V gene, CDR1 is LNHDA and CDR2 is SQIVND (reference sequence). The CDR3 runs to 13 residues.

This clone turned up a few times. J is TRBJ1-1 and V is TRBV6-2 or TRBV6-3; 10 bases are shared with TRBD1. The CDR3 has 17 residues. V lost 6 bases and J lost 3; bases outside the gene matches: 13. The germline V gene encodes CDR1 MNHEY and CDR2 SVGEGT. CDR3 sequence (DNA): TGTGCCAGCAGCCCCCAGACAGGGGGCTTAGACGACACTGAAGCTTTCTTT. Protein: CASSPQTGGLDDTEAFF.

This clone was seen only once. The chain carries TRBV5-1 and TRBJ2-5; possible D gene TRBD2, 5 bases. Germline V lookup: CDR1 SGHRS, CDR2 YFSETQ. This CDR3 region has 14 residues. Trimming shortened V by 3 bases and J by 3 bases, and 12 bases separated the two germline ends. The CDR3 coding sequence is TGCGCCAGCAGCTCTGGACTCGTGGAAGAGACCCAGTACTTC. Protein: CASSSGLVEETQYF. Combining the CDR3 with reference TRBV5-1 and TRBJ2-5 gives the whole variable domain KAGVTQTPRYLIKTRGQQVTLSCSPISGHRSVSWYQQTPGQGLQFLFEYFSETQRNKGNFPGRFSGRQFSNSRSEMNVSTLELGDSALYLCASSSGLVEETQYFGPGTRLLVL.

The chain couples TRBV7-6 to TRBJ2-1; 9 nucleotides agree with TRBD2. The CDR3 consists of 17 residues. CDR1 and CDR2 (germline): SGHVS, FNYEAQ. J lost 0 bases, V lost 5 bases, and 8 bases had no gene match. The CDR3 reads CASSPRLAGTSYNEQFF. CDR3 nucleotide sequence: TGTGCCAGCAGCCCCCGGCTAGCGGGGACCTCCTACAATGAGCAGTTCTTC.

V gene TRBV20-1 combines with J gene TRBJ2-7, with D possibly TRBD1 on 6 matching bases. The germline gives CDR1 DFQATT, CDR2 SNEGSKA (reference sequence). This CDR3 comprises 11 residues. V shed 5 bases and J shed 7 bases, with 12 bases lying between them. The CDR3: CSAHRVGEQYF. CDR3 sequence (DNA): TGCAGTGCTCACAGGGTTGGAGAGCAGTACTTC.

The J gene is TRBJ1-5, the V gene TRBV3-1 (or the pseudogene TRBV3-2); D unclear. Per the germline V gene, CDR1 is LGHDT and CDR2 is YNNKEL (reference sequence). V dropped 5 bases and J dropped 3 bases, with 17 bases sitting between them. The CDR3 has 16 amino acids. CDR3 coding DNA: TGTGCCAGCAGCGGAGGTATATTAAGTGCCAATCAGCCCCAGCATTTT. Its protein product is CASSGGILSANQPQHF.

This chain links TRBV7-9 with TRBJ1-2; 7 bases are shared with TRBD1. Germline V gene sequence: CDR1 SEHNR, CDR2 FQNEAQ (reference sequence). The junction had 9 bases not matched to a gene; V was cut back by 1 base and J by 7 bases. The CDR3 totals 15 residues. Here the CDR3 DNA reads TGTGCCAGCAGCTTAGACCTTGACAGGGAAACTGGCTACACCTTC. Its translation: CASSLDLDRETGYTF.

The CDR3 protein is CASSVAASGVPYNEQFF. The CDR3 bases are TGTGCCAGCAGCGTAGCCGCTAGCGGCGTTCCCTACAATGAGCAGTTCTTC. The chain has TRBV9 and TRBJ2-1, with 7 bases lining up with TRBD2. From germline, CDR1 is SGDLS and CDR2 YYNGEE. The CDR3 totals 17 residues. V was clipped by 0 bases and J by 2 bases; unmatched bases: 8. The full variable domain, in which reference TRBV9 and TRBJ2-1 provide the parts outside the CDR3, is DSGVTQTPKHLITATGQRVTLRCSPRSGDLSVYWYQQSLDQGLQFLIQYYNGEERAKGNILERFSAQQFPDLHSELNLSSLELGDSALYFCASSVAASGVPYNEQFFGPGTRLTVL.

The CDR3 region is CATGTVSSYEQYF. The CDR3 nucleotides are TGCGCCACAGGGACAGTTAGCTCCTACGAGCAGTACTTC. The V gene is TRBV23-1, the J gene TRBJ2-7, with 7 nucleotides matching TRBD1. TRBV23-1 is given ORF status, its function remaining uncertain. V lost 10 bases and J lost 0; bases outside the gene matches: 6. The CDR3 has 13 residues.

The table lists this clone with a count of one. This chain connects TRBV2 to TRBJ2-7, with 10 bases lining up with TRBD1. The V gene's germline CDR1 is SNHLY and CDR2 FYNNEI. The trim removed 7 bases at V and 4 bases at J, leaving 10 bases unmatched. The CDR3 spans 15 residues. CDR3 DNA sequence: TGTGCCAGCACTGGCCCGACAGGGGGCGGGTACGAGCAGTACTTC. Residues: CASTGPTGGGYEQYF. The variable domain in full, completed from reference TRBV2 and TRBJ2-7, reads EPEVTQTPSHQVTQMGQEVILRCVPISNHLYFYWYRQILGQKVEFLVSFYNNEISEKSEIFDDQFSVERPDGSNFTLKIRSTKLEDSAMYFCASTGPTGGGYEQYFGPGTRLTVT.

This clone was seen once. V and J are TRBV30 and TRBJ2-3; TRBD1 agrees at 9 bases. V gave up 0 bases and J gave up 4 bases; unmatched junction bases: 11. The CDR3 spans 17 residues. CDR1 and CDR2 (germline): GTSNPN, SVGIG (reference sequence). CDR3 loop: CAWSVLGWDRVPDTQYF. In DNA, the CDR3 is TGTGCCTGGAGTGTATTGGGGTGGGACAGGGTACCAGATACGCAGTATTTT.

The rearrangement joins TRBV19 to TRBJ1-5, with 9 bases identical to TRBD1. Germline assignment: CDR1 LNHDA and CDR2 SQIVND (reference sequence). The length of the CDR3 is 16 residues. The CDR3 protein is CATKWNTGGLGQPQHF. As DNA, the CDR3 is TGTGCGACGAAGTGGAATACAGGGGGCCTGGGTCAGCCCCAGCATTTT.

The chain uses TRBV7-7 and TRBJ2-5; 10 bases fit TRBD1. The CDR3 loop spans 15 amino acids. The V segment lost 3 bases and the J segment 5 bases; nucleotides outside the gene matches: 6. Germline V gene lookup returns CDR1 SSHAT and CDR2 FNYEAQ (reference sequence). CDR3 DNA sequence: TGTGCCAGCAGCTTTTTGGGACAGGGGACGGAGACCCAGTACTTC. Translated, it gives CASSFLGQGTETQYF. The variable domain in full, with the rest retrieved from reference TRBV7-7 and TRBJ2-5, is GAGVSQSPRYKVTKRGQDVTLRCDPISSHATLYWYQQALGQGPEFLTYFNYEAQPDKSGLPSDRFSAERPEGSISTLTIQRTEQRDSAMYRCASSFLGQGTETQYFGPGTRLLVL.

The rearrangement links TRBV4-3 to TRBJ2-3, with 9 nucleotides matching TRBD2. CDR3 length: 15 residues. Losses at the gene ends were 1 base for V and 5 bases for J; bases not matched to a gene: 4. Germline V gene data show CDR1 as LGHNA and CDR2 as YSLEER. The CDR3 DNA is TGCGCCAGCAGCCAAGCAGCGGGGGGCGGAGATACGCAGTATTTT. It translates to CASSQAAGGGDTQYF.

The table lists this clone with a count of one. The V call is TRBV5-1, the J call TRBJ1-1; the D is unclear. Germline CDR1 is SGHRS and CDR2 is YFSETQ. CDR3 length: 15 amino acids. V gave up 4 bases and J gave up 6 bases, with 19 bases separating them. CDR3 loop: CASSAPDRLTAEAFF. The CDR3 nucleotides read TGCGCCAGCAGCGCACCCGACCGACTAACGGCTGAAGCTTTCTTT. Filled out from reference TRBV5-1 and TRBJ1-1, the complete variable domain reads KAGVTQTPRYLIKTRGQQVTLSCSPISGHRSVSWYQQTPGQGLQFLFEYFSETQRNKGNFPGRFSGRQFSNSRSEMNVSTLELGDSALYLCASSAPDRLTAEAFFGQGTRLTVV.

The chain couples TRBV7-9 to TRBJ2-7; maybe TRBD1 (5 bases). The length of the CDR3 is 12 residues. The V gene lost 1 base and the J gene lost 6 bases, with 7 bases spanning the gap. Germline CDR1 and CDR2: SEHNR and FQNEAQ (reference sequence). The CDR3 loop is CASSLVGAEQYF. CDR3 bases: TGTGCCAGCAGCTTAGTAGGGGCCGAGCAGTACTTC.